This is a list of T cell receptor beta chains from one sample in a study of T cells in Graves' hyperthyroidism and ophthalmopathy. From the multiplex PCR reads, TCRdb called clonotypes with MiXCR, one entry per CDR3 protein. The top ten hold around 13% of the sample, which has hundreds of thousands of distinct CDR3 sequences, about 14% seen once. Source material: blood. The receptors were gathered from a woman aged 45-65 years with Graves' ophthalmopathy. The CDR3 runs from the conserved cysteine through the conserved F or W. A D gene is named only where the DNA matches it firmly. The listing skips clone size in some rows; elsewhere it reads once, few, many or a size class.

NA	TRBV7-6	NA	13	TRBJ2-7	CASSFLPHYEQYF	TGTGCCAGCAGCTTTTTACCACATTACGAGCAGTACTTC
NA	TRBV20-1	few	14	TRBJ2-1	CSARGSFGSNEQFF	TGCAGTGCTAGGGGGTCCTTTGGGAGCAATGAGCAGTTCTTC
TRBD1	TRBV6-1	many	15	TRBJ2-1	CASSPPGTVYNEQFF	TGTGCCAGCAGTCCCCCCGGGACAGTTTACAATGAGCAGTTCTTC
TRBD1	TRBV5-1	NA	13	TRBJ2-7	CASSSLDRGEQYF	TGCGCCAGCAGCTCCCTAGACAGGGGCGAGCAGTACTTC
TRBD2	TRBV20-1	many	17	TRBJ2-1	CSARDLGGRGNNNEQFF	TGCAGTGCTAGAGATCTCGGCGGGAGGGGAAACAACAATGAGCAGTTCTTC
TRBD1	TRBV19	NA	13	TRBJ1-6	CASSTRDRVHLHF	TGTGCCAGTAGTACCCGGGACAGGGTGCACCTCCACTTT
TRBD2	TRBV28	many	16	TRBJ2-1	CASSFPSGYTYNEQFF	TGTGCCAGCAGTTTTCCTAGCGGGTACACCTACAATGAGCAGTTCTTC
TRBD2	TRBV6-2/TRBV6-3	many	18	TRBJ2-3	CASSAGLAGYRSTDTQYF	TGTGCCAGCAGTGCCGGACTAGCGGGATACAGGAGCACAGATACGCAGTATTTT
TRBD1	TRBV6-1	NA	16	TRBJ1-3	CASTEWDRASGNTIYF	TGTGCCAGCACTGAATGGGACAGAGCCTCTGGAAACACCATATATTTT
TRBD2	TRBV20-1	NA	16	TRBJ2-3	CSASSGGTSGSYTQYF	TGCAGTGCTAGTTCTGGGGGGACTAGCGGGAGTTATACGCAGTATTTT
TRBD1	TRBV20-1	few	14	TRBJ1-1	CSARDRQGNTEAFF	TGCAGTGCTAGAGATAGACAGGGCAACACTGAAGCTTTCTTT
NA	TRBV12-3/TRBV12-4	many	12	TRBJ1-1	CASSLGDRAAFF	TGTGCCAGCAGTTTAGGAGACAGAGCAGCTTTCTTT
NA	TRBV7-2	many	15	TRBJ2-1	CASSLVGSSYNEQFF	TGTGCCAGCAGCTTAGTGGGGTCTTCCTACAATGAGCAGTTCTTC
NA	TRBV7-9	few	15	TRBJ1-2	CASSLERDNFYGYTF	TGTGCCAGCAGCTTAGAACGGGACAATTTTTATGGCTACACCTTC
NA	TRBV7-9	few	13	TRBJ2-5	CASSFWVQETQYF	TGTGCCAGCAGCTTTTGGGTACAAGAGACCCAGTACTTC
NA	TRBV30	many	14	TRBJ1-4	CAWSVTGGEEKLFF	TGTGCCTGGAGTGTAACCGGGGGGGAGGAAAAACTGTTTTTT
TRBD1	TRBV4-1	few	15	TRBJ2-2	CASSQVTGGTGELFF	TGCGCCAGCAGCCAAGTGACAGGGGGCACCGGGGAGCTGTTTTTT
NA	TRBV24-1	many	13	TRBJ1-2	CATSDLDTNGYTF	TGTGCCACCAGTGATTTGGACACCAATGGCTACACCTTC
NA	TRBV20-1	many	18	TRBJ2-3	CSARGLPGRKNSTDTQYF	TGCAGTGCTAGAGGTTTGCCTGGGAGGAAAAATAGCACAGATACGCAGTATTTT
TRBD2	TRBV9	few	18	TRBJ2-3	CASSPAILAGVQRDTQYF	TGTGCCAGCAGCCCAGCGATCCTAGCGGGAGTACAAAGGGATACGCAGTATTTT
NA	TRBV20-1	many	15	TRBJ2-3	CSASTFQDLTDTQYF	TGCAGTGCTAGTACTTTCCAGGACCTCACAGATACGCAGTATTTT
NA	TRBV20-1	many	17	TRBJ2-7	CSARDPKAGTNAYEQYF	TGCAGTGCTAGAGATCCGAAAGCCGGGACGAACGCCTACGAGCAGTACTTC
TRBD2	TRBV7-2	many	15	TRBJ2-3	CASSSTGLALDTQYF	TGTGCCAGCAGCTCGACGGGACTAGCCTTAGATACGCAGTATTTT
NA	TRBV7-2	many	14	TRBJ1-5	CASSLDPRYQPQHF	TGTGCCAGCAGCTTAGACCCAAGGTATCAGCCCCAGCATTTT
TRBD1	TRBV7-9	many	15	TRBJ2-7	CASSLDRDRYYEQYF	TGTGCCAGCAGCTTAGACCGGGACAGGTACTACGAGCAGTACTTC
NA	TRBV19	few	13	TRBJ2-5	CASSIRVQETQYF	TGTGCCAGTAGTATACGGGTCCAAGAGACCCAGTACTTC
NA	TRBV3-1	many	13	TRBJ2-7	CASSHTTGYEQYF	TGTGCCAGCAGCCATACGACAGGCTACGAGCAGTACTTC
NA	TRBV2	NA	15	TRBJ2-3	CASSDPTSSTDTQYF	TGTGCCAGCAGTGACCCAACCTCTAGCACAGATACGCAGTATTTT
NA	TRBV7-9	NA	9	TRBJ2-2	CATGGELFF	TGTGCCACCGGCGGGGAGCTGTTTTTT
NA	TRBV15	NA	15	TRBJ2-3	CATSRVTVFTDTQYF	TGTGCCACCAGCAGAGTTACGGTTTTCACAGATACGCAGTATTTT